This is a list of T cell receptor beta chains from one sample in a study of T cell responses to AZD1222 COVID-19 vaccine. Assay: immunoSEQ multiplex PCR; the TCRdb copy retains only in-frame clones and omits some. The data hold some 180,000 clones, with 80% to 95% observed a single time. The material was peripheral blood, obtained 28 days after the second AZD1222 dose. The receptors were sampled from an adult who received the AZD1222 COVID-19 vaccine. Both conserved end residues are part of each CDR3. Fields, in order: J gene, D gene, clone size, V gene, CDR3 DNA, CDR3 protein. A D gene is named only where the DNA matches it firmly. Size values are once, few and many counts, or a class for expanded clones, and some rows have none.

TRBJ1-3 | . | once | TRBV6-5 | TGTGCCAGCAGAACAGGGAATTCTGGAAACACCATATATTTT | CASRTGNSGNTIYF
TRBJ1-4 | . | . | TRBV6-5 | TGTGCCAGCAGTTATCAGTCAACTAATGAAAAACTGTTTTTT | CASSYQSTNEKLFF
TRBJ2-1 | . | . | TRBV6-1 | TGTGCCAGCAGTGATCGGGGAAATGAGCAGTTCTTC | CASSDRGNEQFF
TRBJ2-4 | TRBD2 | . | TRBV4-1 | TGCGCCAGCAGCCGTGGACTAGCGGGGGGCCAGGCCAAAAACATTCAGTACTTC | CASSRGLAGGQAKNIQYF
TRBJ1-5 | TRBD1 | . | TRBV7-9 | TGTGCCAGCAGCTCGACAGGGGGGAATCAGCCCCAGCATTTT | CASSSTGGNQPQHF
TRBJ1-4 | . | . | TRBV12-3/TRBV12-4 | TGTGCCAGCCTAGGCTTTGGGGATGAAAAACTGTTTTTT | CASLGFGDEKLFF
TRBJ2-7 | . | . | TRBV12-3/TRBV12-4 | TGTGCCAGCAGTTACCCCGCGACATACGAGCAGTACTTC | CASSYPATYEQYF
TRBJ2-1 | . | . | TRBV11-2 | TGTGCCAGCAGCTTAGCTTCGGGGGTACAGGGGTTCTTC | CASSLASGVQGFF
TRBJ1-1 | . | . | TRBV2 | TGTGCCAGCAGCGAAGGGGCCCCCGCCTACGCTTTCTTT | CASSEGAPAYAFF
TRBJ2-1 | TRBD1 | . | TRBV5-5 | TGTGCCAGCAGCTTGGACAGGGGGCGATACAATGAGCAGTTCTTC | CASSLDRGRYNEQFF
TRBJ2-1 | . | once | TRBV21-1 | TGTGCCAGCAGCAATCAGGACAGGGTAGTCAATGAGCAGTTCTTC | CASSNQDRVVNEQFF
TRBJ1-6 | TRBD1 | . | TRBV5-4 | TGTGCCAGCAGCTCTTCGTCAGGGACAGGGAATTCACCCCTCCACTTT | CASSSSSGTGNSPLHF
TRBJ2-2 | TRBD2 | once | TRBV20-1 | TGCAGTGCTAGTCAACTAGCGGGAGGTTCGGCCGGGGAGCTGTTTTTT | CSASQLAGGSAGELFF
TRBJ1-6 | . | . | TRBV6-4 | TGTGCTAGCCCCAGACATAATTCACCCCTCCACTTT | CASPRHNSPLHF
TRBJ2-5 | . | . | TRBV19 | TGTGCCAGTAGTATGTATGGGAAAGAGACCCAGTACTTC | CASSMYGKETQYF
TRBJ2-1 | TRBD2 | . | TRBV10-2 | TGCGCCAGCAAGGGGACTAGCGGGAGCAATGAGCAGTTCTTC | CASKGTSGSNEQFF
TRBJ1-4 | TRBD1 | . | TRBV18 | TGTGCCAGCTCACTCAGGACAGGGGATGAAAAACTGTTTTTT | CASSLRTGDEKLFF
TRBJ1-5 | . | . | TRBV18 | TGTGCCAGCTCACTGCCCGGGGGCGCCAATCAGCCCCAGCATTTT | CASSLPGGANQPQHF